This is a list of T cell receptor beta chains from one sample in a study of T cell responses to AZD1222 COVID-19 vaccine. The data were produced by immunoSEQ multiplex PCR, yet TCRdb's version contains in-frame clones alone and is incomplete. The sample holds about 140,000 clones, around 90% seen once. The source was peripheral blood, collected on day 0 of AZD1222 vaccination. The receptors derive from an adult in good health. Each CDR3 is given with its conserved first and last residue. The D gene is left open where the match is weak. Clone size is stated in some rows and not others, as once, few, many or a class when expanded.

j_gene,d_gene,v_gene,abundance,CDR3aa,CDR3nt
TRBJ2-5,.,TRBV24-1,.,CATSEAGLQETQYF,TGTGCCACCAGTGAAGCGGGTCTACAAGAGACCCAGTACTTC
TRBJ1-1,.,TRBV2,.,CAGSGTLLLRAFF,TGTGCCGGCTCCGGGACCCTTCTCTTGCGAGCTTTCTTT
TRBJ1-2,.,TRBV19,.,CASSMARPYLGYTF,TGTGCCAGTAGTATGGCCAGGCCTTACCTGGGCTACACCTTC
TRBJ1-5,.,TRBV2,.,CASRGEDQPQHF,TGTGCCAGCCGGGGGGAGGATCAGCCCCAGCATTTT
TRBJ2-1,.,TRBV7-9,.,CASSSNNEQFF,TGTGCCAGCAGCTCTAACAATGAGCAGTTCTTC
TRBJ1-6,TRBD1,TRBV5-1,.,CASSRDPGQGYSPLHF,TGCGCCAGCAGCAGAGACCCGGGACAGGGGTATTCACCCCTCCACTTT
TRBJ2-7,.,TRBV3-1/TRBV3-2,once,CASSQELGRGYEQYF,TGTGCCAGCAGCCAAGAGCTAGGGCGAGGGTACGAGCAGTACTTC
TRBJ2-7,.,TRBV12-3/TRBV12-4,.,CASSLGNYEQYF,TGTGCCAGCAGTTTAGGGAACTACGAGCAGTACTTC
TRBJ1-1,.,TRBV6-6,.,CASTIIQWNTEAFF,TGTGCCAGCACCATTATACAGTGGAACACTGAAGCTTTCTTT
TRBJ1-6,TRBD1,TRBV3-1/TRBV3-2,once,CASSQRTGYSPLHF,TGTGCCAGCAGCCAAAGGACAGGGTATTCACCCCTCCACTTT
TRBJ1-2,TRBD1,TRBV7-9,.,CASSLWGTGENYGYTF,TGTGCCAGCAGCTTATGGGGGACAGGGGAGAACTATGGCTACACCTTC